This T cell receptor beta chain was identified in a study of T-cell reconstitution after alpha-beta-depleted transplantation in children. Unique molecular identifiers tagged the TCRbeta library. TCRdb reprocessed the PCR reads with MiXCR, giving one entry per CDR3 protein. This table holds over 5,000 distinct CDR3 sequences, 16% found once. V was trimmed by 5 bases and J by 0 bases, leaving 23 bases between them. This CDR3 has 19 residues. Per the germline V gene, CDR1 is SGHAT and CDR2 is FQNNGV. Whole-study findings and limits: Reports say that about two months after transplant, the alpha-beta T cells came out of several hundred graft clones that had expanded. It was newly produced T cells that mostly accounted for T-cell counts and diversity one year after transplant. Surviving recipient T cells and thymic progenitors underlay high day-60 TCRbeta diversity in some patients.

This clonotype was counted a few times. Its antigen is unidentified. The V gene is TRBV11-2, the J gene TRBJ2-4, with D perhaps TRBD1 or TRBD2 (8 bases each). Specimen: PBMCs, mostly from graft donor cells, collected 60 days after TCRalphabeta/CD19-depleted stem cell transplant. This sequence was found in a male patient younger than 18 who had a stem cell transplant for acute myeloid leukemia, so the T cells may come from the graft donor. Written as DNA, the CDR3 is TGTGCCAGCAGCAAACGGACAGGGAGTAGCGGGGTAGCCAAAAACATTCAGTACTTC. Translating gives CASSKRTGSSGVAKNIQYF.